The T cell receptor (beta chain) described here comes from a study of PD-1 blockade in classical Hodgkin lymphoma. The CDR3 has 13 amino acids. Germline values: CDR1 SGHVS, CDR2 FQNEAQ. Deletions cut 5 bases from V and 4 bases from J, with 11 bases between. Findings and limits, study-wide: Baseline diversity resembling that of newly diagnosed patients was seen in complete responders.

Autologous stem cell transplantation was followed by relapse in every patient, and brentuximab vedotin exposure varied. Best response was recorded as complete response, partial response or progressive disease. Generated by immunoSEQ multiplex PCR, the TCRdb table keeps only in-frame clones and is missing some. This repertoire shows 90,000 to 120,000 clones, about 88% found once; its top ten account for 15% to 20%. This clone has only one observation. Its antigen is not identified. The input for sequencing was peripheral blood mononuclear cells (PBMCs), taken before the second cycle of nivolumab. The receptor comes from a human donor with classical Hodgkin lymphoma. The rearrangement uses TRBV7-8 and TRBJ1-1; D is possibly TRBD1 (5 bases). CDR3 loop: CASSAQGRTEAFF. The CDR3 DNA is TGTGCCAGCAGCGCCCAGGGACGCACTGAAGCTTTCTTT. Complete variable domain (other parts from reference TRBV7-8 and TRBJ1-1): GAGVSQSPRYKVAKRGQDVALRCDPISGHVSLFWYQQALGQGPEFLTYFQNEAQLDKSGLPSDRFFAERPEGSVSTLKIQRTQQEDSAVYLCASSAQGRTEAFFGQGTRLTVV.